A single sample is the source of the 14 T cell receptor beta chains below, sequenced in a study of shared clonotypes between healthy human individuals. Assay used: immunoSEQ multiplex PCR; TCRdb lists only in-frame clones, some missing. The repertoire consists of some 1 million clones, with roughly 75% occurring once and the leading ten covering over 1.3%. The sample taken for sequencing was memory CD4+ T cells sorted from blood. Noted subset: CD45RA-negative fraction. The receptors here all came from a man in his late teens or twenties in good health.

The rearrangement links TRBV6-5 to TRBJ1-2; a possible D gene is TRBD1 (6 bases). This CDR3 contains 16 residues. V was cut by 0 bases and J by 4 bases, with 15 bases left in between. Germline loops: CDR1 MNHEY, CDR2 SVGAGI. The CDR3 reads CASSYSANRVPYGYTF. DNA for the CDR3: TGTGCCAGCAGTTACTCGGCTAACAGGGTACCCTATGGCTACACCTTC.

The chain is built from TRBV6-1 and TRBJ2-3, with TRBD2 matching over 12 bases. This CDR3 has 18 amino acids. Germline V lookup: CDR1 MNHNS, CDR2 SASEGT. J gave up 5 bases and V 3 bases, and 12 bases lay outside the gene matches. This CDR3 is CASSERVGLAGSGDTQYF. The CDR3 region has the DNA TGTGCCAGCAGTGAGAGGGTGGGACTAGCGGGTTCGGGAGATACGCAGTATTTT.

J is TRBJ1-1 and V is TRBV2, with D unresolved. Looked up from germline, CDR1 is SNHLY and CDR2 is FYNNEI. This CDR3 is built from 12 residues. The V and J ends lost 4 bases and 5 bases respectively, with 8 bases between them. The CDR3 DNA reads TGTGCCAGCAGTGGGAGTAGGACTGAAGCTTTCTTT. Its translation: CASSGSRTEAFF.

The V and J genes are TRBV7-9 and TRBJ1-4; 7 bases fit TRBD1. Trimming removed 5 bases from V and 5 bases from J; junction bases left unmatched: 8. Germline lookup yields CDR1 SEHNR and CDR2 FQNEAQ (reference sequence). This CDR3 comprises 15 residues. For the CDR3, the DNA is TGTGCCAGCAGCCGCATGGACAGGAACAATGAAAAACTGTTTTTT. The encoded protein is CASSRMDRNNEKLFF.

The chain has TRBV7-2 and TRBJ1-2; D ambiguous. There are 16 residues in the CDR3. Per the germline V gene, CDR1 is SGHTA and CDR2 is FQGNSA. Trimming stripped 0 bases from V and 2 bases from J, with 13 bases between. CDR3 region: CASSLAGILGNYGYTF. The CDR3 region has the DNA TGTGCCAGCAGCTTAGCGGGGATCCTTGGGAACTATGGCTACACCTTC.

This clone has only a few counts. The V gene is TRBV5-1, the J gene TRBJ2-3, with a weak D call TRBD2 (6 bases). Germline CDR1 and CDR2: SGHRS and YFSETQ. The V end lost 7 bases, the J end lost 2 bases, and 17 bases lay between the germline ends. The CDR3 sequence is 15 residues long. The CDR3, as DNA: TGCGCCAGCCAGCACTCCGGGAGCCACACAGATACGCAGTATTTT. This codes for CASQHSGSHTDTQYF.

The J gene is TRBJ2-1, the V gene TRBV4-1; 10 positions agree with TRBD1. Germline loops: CDR1 MGHRA, CDR2 YSYEKL. CDR3 length: 14 residues. Germline trimming cut 4 bases from V and 6 bases from J; bases unmatched to any gene: 3. CDR3 residues: CASSRRTGGNEQFF. For the CDR3, the DNA is TGCGCCAGCAGCCGAAGGACAGGGGGCAATGAGCAGTTCTTC.

The chain has TRBV6-6 and TRBJ1-2; D may be TRBD1 (6 bases). The CDR3 is made up of 14 amino acids. Per germline, CDR1 MNHNY and CDR2 SVGAGI (reference sequence). V lost 4 bases to trimming and J lost 2 bases, with 11 bases between them. CDR3 in amino acids: CASSSGEGNYGYTF. The CDR3 region has the DNA TGTGCCAGCAGTTCAGGGGAGGGGAACTATGGCTACACCTTC.

This clone appeared a few times. The chain employs TRBV4-3 and TRBJ2-6; 11 positions match TRBD2. The CDR3 consists of 18 residues. Germline CDR1 LGHNA, CDR2 YSLEER. V lost 5 bases and J lost 2; bases outside the gene matches: 8. CDR3 loop: CASSSKLAGEAGANVLTF. The DNA for the CDR3 is TGCGCCAGCAGCTCGAAACTAGCGGGAGAGGCTGGGGCCAACGTCCTGACTTTC.

The chain uses TRBV18 and TRBJ2-3; 12 bases agree with TRBD2. Germline V lookup: CDR1 KGHSH, CDR2 LQKENI. The CDR3 contains 20 residues. The ends lost 0 bases at V and 2 bases at J; junction bases unmatched: 12. DNA of the CDR3: TGTGCCAGCTCACCACCACTAGCGGGAGGAACCGATATCTTCACAGATACGCAGTATTTT. It is translated as CASSPPLAGGTDIFTDTQYF.

The chain joins TRBV5-1 to TRBJ1-4; D perhaps matches TRBD1 (5 bases). The length of the CDR3 is 15 residues. Deletions cut 0 bases from V and 2 bases from J, with 8 bases between. The germline V gene has CDR1 SGHRS and CDR2 YFSETQ. CDR3 region: CASSLVAGTNEKLFF. In DNA, the CDR3 is TGCGCCAGCAGCTTGGTCGCAGGGACTAATGAAAAACTGTTTTTT.

The chain joins TRBV27 to TRBJ1-6; tentatively, D is TRBD1 (6 bases). Trimming removed 3 bases at V and 7 bases at J, with 10 bases between. The CDR3 has 14 amino acids. CDR1 is MNHEY and CDR2 is SMNVEV in the germline V gene (reference sequence). The CDR3 region has the DNA TGTGCCAGCAGTTTTTACAGGGACAATTCACCCCTCCACTTT. Encoded protein: CASSFYRDNSPLHF.

The V call is TRBV6-5, the J call TRBJ1-1, with D uncertain. Germline CDR1 and CDR2: MNHEY and SVGAGI. This CDR3 has 13 residues. V was clipped by 6 bases and J by 5 bases, with 13 bases between them. The CDR3: CASRRVVATEAFF. CDR3 sequence (DNA): TGTGCCAGCAGGAGGGTGGTGGCGACTGAAGCTTTCTTT.

The rearrangement links TRBV5-1 to TRBJ2-3; possible D gene TRBD2, 6 bases. The CDR3 covers 14 residues. The V and J ends lost 4 bases and 2 bases respectively, with 11 bases between them. The germline V gene has CDR1 SGHRS and CDR2 YFSETQ. CDR3 amino acids: CASSGGSLTDTQYF. The CDR3 DNA reads as TGCGCCAGCAGCGGGGGGTCCCTCACAGATACGCAGTATTTT.